Listed below are T cell receptor beta chains from one sample, sequenced in a study of blood T cell repertoires in COVID-19. Data came from immunoSEQ multiplex PCR; TCRdb stores just in-frame clones and leaves some out. The sample contains approximately 170,000 clones, roughly 85% of which appear only once. The material sequenced was peripheral blood. The receptors shown here come from a woman at least 80 years old with acute or convalescent COVID-19. CDR3s include the opening cysteine and the closing phenylalanine or tryptophan. The order of the fields is CDR3 DNA, CDR3 protein, J gene, clone size, D gene, V gene. A D gene is named only where the DNA matches it firmly. Part of the rows lack a size; the others show once, few, many or a class for expanded clones.

DNA: TGTGCCAGCAGCTCTACAGGGGGACTTTCAGCTTTCTTT
CDR3: CASSSTGGLSAFF
J: TRBJ1-1
size: .
D: TRBD1
V: TRBV3-1/TRBV3-2

DNA: TGTGCCAGCAGCCCGCGCCGGGGGACAGGGCACTTC
CDR3: CASSPRRGTGHF
J: TRBJ2-7
size: .
D: TRBD1
V: TRBV11-2

DNA: TGCGCCAGCAGCCAAGATATGGGGGGTGAAAAACTGTTTTTT
CDR3: CASSQDMGGEKLFF
J: TRBJ1-4
size: .
D: .
V: TRBV4-3

DNA: TGTGCCAGCAGCTTTGGAGGAGATCAGCCCCAGCATTTT
CDR3: CASSFGGDQPQHF
J: TRBJ1-5
size: .
D: .
V: TRBV7-9

DNA: TGTGCCAGCAGCCGCCGGGACTCCTCAAGGGGCTACACCTTC
CDR3: CASSRRDSSRGYTF
J: TRBJ1-2
size: .
D: .
V: TRBV6-2/TRBV6-3

DNA: TGTGCCAGCAGCTGGGGCGCCACAAAAGGACTAGCGGGAACCGGCGGGGAGCTGTTTTTT
CDR3: CASSWGATKGLAGTGGELFF
J: TRBJ2-2
size: .
D: TRBD2
V: TRBV6-2/TRBV6-3

DNA: TGCAGCGTTGTACCGGGACTAGCGGGATCAGAGACCCAGTACTTC
CDR3: CSVVPGLAGSETQYF
J: TRBJ2-5
size: .
D: TRBD2
V: TRBV29-1

DNA: TGTGCCAGCAGCCCAGCTGGACAGAACACTGAAGCTTTCTTT
CDR3: CASSPAGQNTEAFF
J: TRBJ1-1
size: .
D: .
V: TRBV7-2

DNA: TGTGCCAGCAGCCTCGGACAAATAGGGCAGCCCCAGCATTTT
CDR3: CASSLGQIGQPQHF
J: TRBJ1-5
size: .
D: .
V: TRBV7-8

DNA: TGTGCCAGCAGCCGGCCGGTCCGCACAGATACGCAGTATTTT
CDR3: CASSRPVRTDTQYF
J: TRBJ2-3
size: .
D: .
V: TRBV7-8

DNA: TGCGCCAGCAGCTTAATGGCAGATCAAGAGACCCAGTACTTC
CDR3: CASSLMADQETQYF
J: TRBJ2-5
size: once
D: .
V: TRBV5-1

DNA: TGCGCCAGCAGCCTGGGACAGGACTATGGCTACACCTTC
CDR3: CASSLGQDYGYTF
J: TRBJ1-2
size: .
D: TRBD1
V: TRBV5-1

DNA: TGTGCCAGCTCAGCCTTATCGCCGATAAGGGGTTTGAACACCGGGGAGCTGTTTTTT
CDR3: CASSALSPIRGLNTGELFF
J: TRBJ2-2
size: .
D: .
V: TRBV18

DNA: TGTGCCAGCAGCTTATCCGGGACAGGCAACTATGGCTACACCTTC
CDR3: CASSLSGTGNYGYTF
J: TRBJ1-2
size: .
D: TRBD1
V: TRBV5-5

DNA: TGTGCCAGCAGTTACATGGGGAGCTCCTACAATGAGCAGTTCTTC
CDR3: CASSYMGSSYNEQFF
J: TRBJ2-1
size: .
D: .
V: TRBV6-5

DNA: TGTGCCAGCAGCGGTGGGCATCCAACTAATGAAAAACTGTTTTTT
CDR3: CASSGGHPTNEKLFF
J: TRBJ1-4
size: few
D: .
V: TRBV9

DNA: TGTGCCACCGGGGGGGGAGGGGTCTCCTACGAGCAGTACTTC
CDR3: CATGGGGVSYEQYF
J: TRBJ2-7
size: .
D: TRBD2
V: TRBV24-1

DNA: TGCGCCAGCAGCTTGGTCATGGCGGGGCAAAACATTCAGTACTTC
CDR3: CASSLVMAGQNIQYF
J: TRBJ2-4
size: once
D: .
V: TRBV5-1

DNA: TGTGCCAGCAGCCAGCGGTTACAAGAGACCCAGTACTTC
CDR3: CASSQRLQETQYF
J: TRBJ2-5
size: .
D: .
V: TRBV7-2

DNA: TGTGCCAGCAGGAAAACAGGGCTTCGAGAGACCCAGTACTTC
CDR3: CASRKTGLRETQYF
J: TRBJ2-5
size: .
D: .
V: TRBV6-5

DNA: TGTGCCAGCATTAATCCAGGGGGAGTGAACACTGAAGCTTTCTTT
CDR3: CASINPGGVNTEAFF
J: TRBJ1-1
size: .
D: TRBD1
V: TRBV6-5

DNA: TGTGCCAGCAGCGCCCGCAAGGGACTAGCGGGCGCCTACAATGAGCAGTTCTTC
CDR3: CASSARKGLAGAYNEQFF
J: TRBJ2-1
size: .
D: TRBD2
V: TRBV9

DNA: TGTGCCAGTAGTCTGAGGGTGACCGAAGGAGAAAAACTGTTTTTT
CDR3: CASSLRVTEGEKLFF
J: TRBJ1-4
size: .
D: .
V: TRBV19

DNA: TGTGCCACCAGTGGACTCACAGATACGCAGTATTTT
CDR3: CATSGLTDTQYF
J: TRBJ2-3
size: .
D: .
V: TRBV24-1

DNA: TGCGCCAGCAGCCCGATCAGGGGACCCTACAATGAGCAGTTCTTC
CDR3: CASSPIRGPYNEQFF
J: TRBJ2-1
size: .
D: .
V: TRBV4-1

DNA: TGTGCTAGTGGGGAGGGACTCCCAGGGAACATTCAGTACTTC
CDR3: CASGEGLPGNIQYF
J: TRBJ2-4
size: once
D: .
V: TRBV12-5

DNA: TGTGCCACCAGTGATCCTGGGGACAGGGATGAGACCCAGTACTTC
CDR3: CATSDPGDRDETQYF
J: TRBJ2-5
size: .
D: TRBD1
V: TRBV24-1

DNA: TGTGCCAGCAGTGAATCTAGGGGAAGGAACACTGAAGCTTTCTTT
CDR3: CASSESRGRNTEAFF
J: TRBJ1-1
size: few
D: .
V: TRBV6-1

DNA: TGTGCCAGCAGCCGGGCGGGGGCCAACTATGGCTACACCTTC
CDR3: CASSRAGANYGYTF
J: TRBJ1-2
size: .
D: .
V: TRBV5-4

DNA: TGTGCCACCAGTGATTCGACAGGGGGCGCGCCCTACGAGCAGTACTTC
CDR3: CATSDSTGGAPYEQYF
J: TRBJ2-7
size: .
D: TRBD1
V: TRBV24-1

DNA: TGTGCCAGCAGTGTACAGGGAAATTCTGGAAACACCATATATTTT
CDR3: CASSVQGNSGNTIYF
J: TRBJ1-3
size: .
D: .
V: TRBV25-1

DNA: TGCGCCAGCAGTAAGGTCGAGGATGGCTATGGCTACACCTTC
CDR3: CASSKVEDGYGYTF
J: TRBJ1-2
size: .
D: .
V: TRBV5-1

DNA: TGTGCCAGCAGGGACAGGGGTAAGGTAAACGAGCAGTACTTC
CDR3: CASRDRGKVNEQYF
J: TRBJ2-7
size: .
D: TRBD1
V: TRBV6-5

DNA: TGCGCCAGCAGCTTGGGGAGCGTCGACAGGAGCGAAAAACTGTTTTTT
CDR3: CASSLGSVDRSEKLFF
J: TRBJ1-4
size: .
D: .
V: TRBV5-1

DNA: TGTGCCAGCAGTCCCGGACTAGCTTTCGAGACCCAGTACTTC
CDR3: CASSPGLAFETQYF
J: TRBJ2-5
size: .
D: TRBD2
V: TRBV7-3